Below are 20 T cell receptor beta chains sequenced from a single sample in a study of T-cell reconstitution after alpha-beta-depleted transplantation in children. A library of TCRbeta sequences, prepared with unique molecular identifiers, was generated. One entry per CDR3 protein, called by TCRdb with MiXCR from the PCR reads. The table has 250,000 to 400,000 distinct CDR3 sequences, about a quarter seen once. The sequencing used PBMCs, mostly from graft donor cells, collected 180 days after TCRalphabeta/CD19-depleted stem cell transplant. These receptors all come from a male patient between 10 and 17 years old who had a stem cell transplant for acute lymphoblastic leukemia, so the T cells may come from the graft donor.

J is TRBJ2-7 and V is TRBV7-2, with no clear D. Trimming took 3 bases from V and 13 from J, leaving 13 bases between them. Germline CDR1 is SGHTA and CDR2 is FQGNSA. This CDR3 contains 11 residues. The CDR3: CASSFSTARYF. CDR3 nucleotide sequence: TGTGCCAGCAGCTTTTCAACAGCGAGATACTTC.

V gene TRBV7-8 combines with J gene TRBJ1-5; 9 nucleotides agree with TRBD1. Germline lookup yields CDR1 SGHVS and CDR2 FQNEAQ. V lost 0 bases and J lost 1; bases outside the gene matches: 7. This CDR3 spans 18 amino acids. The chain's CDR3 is CASSLAGQGKRSNQPQHF. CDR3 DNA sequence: TGTGCCAGCAGCTTAGCGGGACAGGGAAAGAGAAGCAATCAGCCCCAGCATTTT.

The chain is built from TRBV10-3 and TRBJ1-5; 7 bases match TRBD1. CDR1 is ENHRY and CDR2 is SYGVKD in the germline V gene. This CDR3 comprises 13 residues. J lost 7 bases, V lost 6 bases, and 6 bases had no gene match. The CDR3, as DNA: TGTGCCATCAGCGACAGGGCCCCCCAGCCCCAGCATTTT. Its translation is CAISDRAPQPQHF.

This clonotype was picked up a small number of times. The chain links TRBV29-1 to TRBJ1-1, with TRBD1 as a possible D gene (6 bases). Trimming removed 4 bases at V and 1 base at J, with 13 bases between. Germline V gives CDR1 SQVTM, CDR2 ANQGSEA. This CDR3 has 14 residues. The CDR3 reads CSVGNRAPNTEAFF. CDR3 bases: TGCAGCGTTGGAAACAGGGCTCCGAACACTGAAGCTTTCTTT.

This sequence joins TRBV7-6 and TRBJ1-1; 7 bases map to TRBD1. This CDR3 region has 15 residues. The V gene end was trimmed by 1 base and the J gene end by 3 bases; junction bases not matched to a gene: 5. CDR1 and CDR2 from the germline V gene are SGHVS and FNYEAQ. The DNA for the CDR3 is TGTGCCAGCAGCTTAGGTGGGACAGATTACACTGAAGCTTTCTTT. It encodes CASSLGGTDYTEAFF.

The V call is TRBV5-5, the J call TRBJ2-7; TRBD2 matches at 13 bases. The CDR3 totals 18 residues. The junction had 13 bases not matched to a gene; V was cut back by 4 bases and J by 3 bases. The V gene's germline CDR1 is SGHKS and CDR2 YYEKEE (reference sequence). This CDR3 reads CASSTRTSGRSRHYEQYF. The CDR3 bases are TGTGCCAGCAGCACCCGGACTAGCGGGAGAAGCCGGCACTACGAGCAGTACTTC.

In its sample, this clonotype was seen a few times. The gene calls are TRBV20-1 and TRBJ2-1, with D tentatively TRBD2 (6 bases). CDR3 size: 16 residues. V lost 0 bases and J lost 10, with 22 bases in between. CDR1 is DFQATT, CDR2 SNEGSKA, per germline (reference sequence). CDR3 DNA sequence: TGCAGTGCTAGAGATGAGCGGGTACTTCTGAAGGGCGAGCAGTTCTTC. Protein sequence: CSARDERVLLKGEQFF.

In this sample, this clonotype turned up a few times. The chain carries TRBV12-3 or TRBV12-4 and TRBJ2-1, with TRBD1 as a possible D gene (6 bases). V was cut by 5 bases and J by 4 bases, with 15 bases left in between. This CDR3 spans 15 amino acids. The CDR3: CASSAGTPAYNEQFF. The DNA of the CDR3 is TGTGCCAGCAGTGCCGGGACACCGGCTTACAATGAGCAGTTCTTC.

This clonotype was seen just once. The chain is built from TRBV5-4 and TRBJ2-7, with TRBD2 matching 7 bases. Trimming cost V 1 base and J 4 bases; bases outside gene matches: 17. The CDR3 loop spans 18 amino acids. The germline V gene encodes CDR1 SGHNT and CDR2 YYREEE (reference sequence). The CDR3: CASSLMGEGNRQYYEQYF. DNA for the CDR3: TGTGCCAGCAGCTTGATGGGGGAGGGGAACCGTCAGTATTACGAGCAGTACTTC. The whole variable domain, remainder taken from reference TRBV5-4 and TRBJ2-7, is ETGVTQSPTHLIKTRGQQVTLRCSSQSGHNTVSWYQQALGQGPQFIFQYYREEENGRGNFPPRFSGLQFPNYSSELNVNALELDDSALYLCASSLMGEGNRQYYEQYFGPGTRLTVT.

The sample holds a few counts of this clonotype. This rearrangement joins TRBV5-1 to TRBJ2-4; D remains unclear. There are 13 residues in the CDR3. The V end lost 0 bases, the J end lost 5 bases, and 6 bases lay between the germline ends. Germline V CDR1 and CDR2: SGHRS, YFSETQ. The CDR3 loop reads CASSLDTENIQYF. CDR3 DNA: TGCGCCAGCAGCTTGGATACGGAAAACATTCAGTACTTC.

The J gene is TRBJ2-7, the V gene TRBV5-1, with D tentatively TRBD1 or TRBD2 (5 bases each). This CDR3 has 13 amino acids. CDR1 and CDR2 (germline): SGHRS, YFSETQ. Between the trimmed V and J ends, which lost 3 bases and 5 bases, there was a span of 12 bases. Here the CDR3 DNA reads TGCGCCAGCAGCTCATATCAGGGAGACGAGCAGTACTTC. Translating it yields CASSSYQGDEQYF.

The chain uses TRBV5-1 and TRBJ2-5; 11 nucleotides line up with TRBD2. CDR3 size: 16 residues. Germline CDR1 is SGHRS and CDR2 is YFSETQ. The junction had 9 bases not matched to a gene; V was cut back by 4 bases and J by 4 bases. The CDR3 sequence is CASSPGLAGPRETQYF. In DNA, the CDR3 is TGCGCCAGCAGCCCCGGACTAGCGGGCCCTCGAGAGACCCAGTACTTC.

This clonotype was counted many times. Here the CDR3 DNA reads TGTGCCAGCAGTTACGACGCGGGGGACACTGAAGCTTTCTTT. Translating gives CASSYDAGDTEAFF. The chain combines TRBV6-5 with TRBJ1-1, with D perhaps matching TRBD1 (5 bases). V was cut by 2 bases and J by 3 bases, with 10 bases left in between. The CDR3 contains 14 residues. Germline V gives CDR1 MNHEY, CDR2 SVGAGI.

CDR3 sequence reads: CSAPKSPKSTNEKLFF. The CDR3 DNA reads TGCAGTGCCCCAAAATCCCCAAAGTCAACTAATGAAAAACTGTTTTTT. This chain connects TRBV20-1 to TRBJ1-4, with unresolved D. This CDR3 spans 16 amino acids. CDR1 and CDR2 from the germline V gene are DFQATT and SNEGSKA (reference sequence). Trimming stripped 6 bases from V and 0 bases from J, with 17 bases between.

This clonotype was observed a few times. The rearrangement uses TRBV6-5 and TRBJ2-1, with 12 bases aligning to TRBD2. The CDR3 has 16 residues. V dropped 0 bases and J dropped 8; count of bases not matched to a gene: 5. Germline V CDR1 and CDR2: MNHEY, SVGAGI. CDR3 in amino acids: CASSYSPGLAGDEQFF. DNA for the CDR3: TGTGCCAGCAGTTACTCCCCGGGACTAGCGGGCGATGAGCAGTTCTTC.

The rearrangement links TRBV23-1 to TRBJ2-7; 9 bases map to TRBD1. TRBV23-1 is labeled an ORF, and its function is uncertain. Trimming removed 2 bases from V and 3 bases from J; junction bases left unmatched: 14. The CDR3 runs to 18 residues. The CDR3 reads CASSQPGTGYPRDYEQYF. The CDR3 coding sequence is TGCGCCAGCAGTCAACCCGGGACAGGGTATCCGCGGGACTACGAGCAGTACTTC.

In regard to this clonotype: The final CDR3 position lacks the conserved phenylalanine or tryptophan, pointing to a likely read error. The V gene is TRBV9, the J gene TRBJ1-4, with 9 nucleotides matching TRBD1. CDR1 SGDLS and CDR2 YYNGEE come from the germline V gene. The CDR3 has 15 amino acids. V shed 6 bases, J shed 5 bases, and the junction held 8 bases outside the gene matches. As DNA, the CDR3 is TGTGCCAGCAATCGGGAGGGACAGGGAAATGAAAAACTGTTTTGT. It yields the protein CASNREGQGNEKLFC.

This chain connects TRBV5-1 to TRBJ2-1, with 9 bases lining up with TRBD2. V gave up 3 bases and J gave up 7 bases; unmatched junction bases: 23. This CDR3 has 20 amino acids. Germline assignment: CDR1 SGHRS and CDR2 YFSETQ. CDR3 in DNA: TGCGCCAGCAGCTCCGCTCTCTCTTACCAGGGACTAGCAGAAGAGAATGAGCAGTTCTTC. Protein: CASSSALSYQGLAEENEQFF.

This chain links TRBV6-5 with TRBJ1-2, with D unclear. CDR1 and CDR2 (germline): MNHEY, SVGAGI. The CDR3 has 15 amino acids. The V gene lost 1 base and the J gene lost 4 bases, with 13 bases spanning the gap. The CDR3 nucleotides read TGTGCCAGCAGTTACTACCCGGACGGATTCTATGGCTACACCTTC. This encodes CASSYYPDGFYGYTF.

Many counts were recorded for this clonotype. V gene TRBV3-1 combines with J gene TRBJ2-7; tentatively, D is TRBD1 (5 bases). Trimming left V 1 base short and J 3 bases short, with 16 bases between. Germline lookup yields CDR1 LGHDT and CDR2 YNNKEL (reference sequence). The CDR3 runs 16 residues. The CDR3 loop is CASSQGFSAGYYEQYF. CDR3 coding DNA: TGTGCCAGCAGCCAAGGTTTTTCGGCAGGGTACTACGAGCAGTACTTC.